This TCR beta chain was sequenced for a study of cytomegalovirus exposure and HLA in healthy donors. Study observations and caveats: Follow-up analysis found HLA locus-dependent TCR association rates, highest for DRB1 and lowest for HLA-C. Analysis performed later showed TCR beta chains linked to HLA being more clonally expanded than equally common others.

Germline V gene data show CDR1 as LGHNA and CDR2 as YSLEER. CDR3 size: 13 residues. V lost 0 bases and J 1 base, leaving 3 bases between the germline ends. PCR involved 60 Vbeta and 13 Jbeta primers. Using immunoSEQ multiplex PCR, the repertoire was profiled, and TCRdb retains in-frame clones only, with some absent. Of 150,000 to 200,000 clones in the sample, approximately 79% are singletons; the top ten hold around 4.3%. Notes on this clone: Antigen unknown. This CDR3 is also generated by other DNA sequences in the sample.

The sample consisted of PBMCs. The chain employs TRBV4-3 and TRBJ1-1; no definite D call. This TCR came from a woman between 25 and 40 years old in good health and CMV-seropositive. The CDR3 region is CASSQDRNTEAFF. Written as DNA, the CDR3 is TGCGCCAGCAGCCAAGATCGGAACACTGAAGCTTTCTTT.